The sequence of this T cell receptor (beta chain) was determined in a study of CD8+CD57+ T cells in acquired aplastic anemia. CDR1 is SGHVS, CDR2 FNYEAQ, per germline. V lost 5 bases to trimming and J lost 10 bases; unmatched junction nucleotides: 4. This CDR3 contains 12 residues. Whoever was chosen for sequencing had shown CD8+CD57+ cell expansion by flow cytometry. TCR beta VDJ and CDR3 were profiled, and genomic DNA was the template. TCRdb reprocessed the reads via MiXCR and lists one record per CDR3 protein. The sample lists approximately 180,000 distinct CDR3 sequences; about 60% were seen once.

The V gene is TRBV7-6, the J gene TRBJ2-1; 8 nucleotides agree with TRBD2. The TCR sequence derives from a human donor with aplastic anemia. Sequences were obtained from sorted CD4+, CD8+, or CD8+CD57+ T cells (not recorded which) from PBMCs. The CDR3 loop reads CASSPSGGEQFF. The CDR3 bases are TGTGCCAGCAGCCCGAGCGGGGGCGAGCAGTTCTTC.